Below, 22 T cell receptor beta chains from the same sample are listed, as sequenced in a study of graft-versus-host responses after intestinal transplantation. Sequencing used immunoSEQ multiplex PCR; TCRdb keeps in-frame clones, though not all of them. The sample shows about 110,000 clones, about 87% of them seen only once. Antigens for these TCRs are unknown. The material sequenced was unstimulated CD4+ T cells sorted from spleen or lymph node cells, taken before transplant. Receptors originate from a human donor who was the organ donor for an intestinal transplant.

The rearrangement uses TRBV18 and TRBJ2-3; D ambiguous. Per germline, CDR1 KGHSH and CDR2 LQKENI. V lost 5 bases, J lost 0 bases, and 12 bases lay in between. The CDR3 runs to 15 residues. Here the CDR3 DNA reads TGTGCCAGCTCATCCGAATACCTCAGCACAGATACGCAGTATTTT. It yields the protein CASSSEYLSTDTQYF.

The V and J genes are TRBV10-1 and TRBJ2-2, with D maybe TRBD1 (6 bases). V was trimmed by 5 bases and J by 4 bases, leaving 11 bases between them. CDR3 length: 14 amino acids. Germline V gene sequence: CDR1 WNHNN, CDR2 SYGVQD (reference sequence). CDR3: CASSSQGGTGELFF. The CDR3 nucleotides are TGCGCCAGCAGTTCACAGGGTGGCACCGGGGAGCTGTTTTTT.

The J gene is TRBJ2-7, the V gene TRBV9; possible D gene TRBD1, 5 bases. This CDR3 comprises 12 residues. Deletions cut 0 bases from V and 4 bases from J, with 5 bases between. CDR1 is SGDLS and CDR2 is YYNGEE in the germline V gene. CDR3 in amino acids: CASSVAGYEQYF. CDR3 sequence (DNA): TGTGCCAGCAGCGTAGCAGGGTACGAGCAGTACTTC.

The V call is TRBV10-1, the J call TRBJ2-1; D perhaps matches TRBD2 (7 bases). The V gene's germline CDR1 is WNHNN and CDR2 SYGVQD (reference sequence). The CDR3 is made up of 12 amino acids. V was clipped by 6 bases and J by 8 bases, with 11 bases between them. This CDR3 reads CASRGGGDEQFF. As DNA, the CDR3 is TGCGCCAGCAGAGGGGGGGGAGATGAGCAGTTCTTC.

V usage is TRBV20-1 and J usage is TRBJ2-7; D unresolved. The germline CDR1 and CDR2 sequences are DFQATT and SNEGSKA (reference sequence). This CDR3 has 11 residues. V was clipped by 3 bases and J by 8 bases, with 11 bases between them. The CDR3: CSASWGVKQYF. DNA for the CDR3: TGCAGTGCTAGCTGGGGTGTTAAGCAGTACTTC.

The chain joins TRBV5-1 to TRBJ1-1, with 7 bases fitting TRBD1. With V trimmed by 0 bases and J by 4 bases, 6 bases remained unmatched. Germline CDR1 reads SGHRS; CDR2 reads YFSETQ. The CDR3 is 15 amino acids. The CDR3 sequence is CASSLVVGGSTEAFF. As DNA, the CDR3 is TGCGCCAGCAGCTTGGTTGTAGGGGGCAGCACTGAAGCTTTCTTT.

In DNA form, the CDR3 reads TGTGCCAGCAGCTTGGGTGGGATGGGTACCGGGGAGCTGTTTTTT. Translation gives CASSLGGMGTGELFF. This rearrangement joins TRBV11-3 to TRBJ2-2; D not resolved. Per germline, CDR1 SGHNT and CDR2 YENEEA. V was cut by 3 bases and J by 5 bases, with 13 bases left in between. The CDR3 is made up of 15 amino acids.

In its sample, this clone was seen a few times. CDR3 nucleotide sequence: TGTGCCAGTAGTATGGGGGTACGCCAGCCCCAGCATTTT. Protein sequence: CASSMGVRQPQHF. The rearrangement links TRBV19 to TRBJ1-5; D is perhaps TRBD1 (5 bases). CDR3 length equals 13 residues. With 3 bases removed from V and 7 bases from J, the gap between germline ends came to 10 bases. Germline CDR1 reads LNHDA; CDR2 reads SQIVND (reference sequence).

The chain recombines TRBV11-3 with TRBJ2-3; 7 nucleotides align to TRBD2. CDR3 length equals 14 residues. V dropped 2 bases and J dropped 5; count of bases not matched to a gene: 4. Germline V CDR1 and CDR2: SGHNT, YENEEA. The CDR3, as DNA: TGTGCCAGCAGCTTAACGGGAGGTGGAGATACGCAGTATTTT. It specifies CASSLTGGGDTQYF.

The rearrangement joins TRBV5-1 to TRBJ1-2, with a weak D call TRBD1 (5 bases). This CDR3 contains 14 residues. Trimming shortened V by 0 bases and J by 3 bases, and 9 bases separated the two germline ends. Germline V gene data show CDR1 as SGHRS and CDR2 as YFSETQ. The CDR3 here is CASSLVQADYGYTF. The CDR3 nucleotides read TGCGCCAGCAGCTTGGTACAGGCAGACTATGGCTACACCTTC.

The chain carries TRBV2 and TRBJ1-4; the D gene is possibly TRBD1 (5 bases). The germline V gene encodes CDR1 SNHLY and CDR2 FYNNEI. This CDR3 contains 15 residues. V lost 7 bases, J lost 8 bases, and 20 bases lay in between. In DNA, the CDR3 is TGTGCCAGCAAGGATCTGAGGGCGAGGGGAGAAAAACTGTTTTTT. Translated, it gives CASKDLRARGEKLFF.

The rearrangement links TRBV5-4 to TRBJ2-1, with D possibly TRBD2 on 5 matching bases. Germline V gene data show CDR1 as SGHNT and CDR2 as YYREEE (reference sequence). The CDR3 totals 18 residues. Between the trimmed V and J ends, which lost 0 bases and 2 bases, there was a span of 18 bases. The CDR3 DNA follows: TGTGCCAGCAGCTTGGCCGACCTCTCAGATAGCGCCTACAATGAGCAGTTCTTC. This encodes CASSLADLSDSAYNEQFF.

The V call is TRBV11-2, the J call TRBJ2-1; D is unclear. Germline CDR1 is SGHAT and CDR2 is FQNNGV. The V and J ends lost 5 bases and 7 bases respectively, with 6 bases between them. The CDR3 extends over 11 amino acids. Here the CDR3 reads CASSPTNEQFF. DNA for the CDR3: TGTGCCAGCAGCCCTACTAATGAGCAGTTCTTC.

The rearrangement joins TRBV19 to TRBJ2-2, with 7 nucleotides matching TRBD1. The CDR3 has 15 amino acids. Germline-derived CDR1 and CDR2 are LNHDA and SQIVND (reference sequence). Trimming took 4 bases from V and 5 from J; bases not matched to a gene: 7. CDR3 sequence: CASSRNRGWTGELFF. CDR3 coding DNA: TGTGCCAGTAGTAGGAACAGGGGATGGACCGGGGAGCTGTTTTTT.

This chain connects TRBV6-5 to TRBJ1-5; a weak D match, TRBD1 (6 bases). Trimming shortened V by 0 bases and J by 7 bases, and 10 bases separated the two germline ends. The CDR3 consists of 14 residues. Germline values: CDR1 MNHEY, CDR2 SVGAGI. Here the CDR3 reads CASSYSQGRQPQHF. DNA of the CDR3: TGTGCCAGCAGTTACTCCCAGGGGAGGCAGCCCCAGCATTTT.

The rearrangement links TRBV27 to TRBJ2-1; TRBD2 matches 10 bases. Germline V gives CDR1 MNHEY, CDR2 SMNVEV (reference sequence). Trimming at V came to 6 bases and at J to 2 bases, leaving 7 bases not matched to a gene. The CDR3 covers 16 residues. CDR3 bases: TGTGCCAGCAGAACCCCCAGCGGGGGGGCCTACAATGAGCAGTTCTTC. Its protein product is CASRTPSGGAYNEQFF.

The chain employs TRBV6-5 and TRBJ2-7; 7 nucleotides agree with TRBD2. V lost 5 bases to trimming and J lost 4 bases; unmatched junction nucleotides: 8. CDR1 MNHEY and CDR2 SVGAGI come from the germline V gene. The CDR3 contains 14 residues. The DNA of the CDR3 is TGTGCCAGCAGTGAAGGGACTACTCTTTACGAGCAGTACTTC. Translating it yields CASSEGTTLYEQYF.

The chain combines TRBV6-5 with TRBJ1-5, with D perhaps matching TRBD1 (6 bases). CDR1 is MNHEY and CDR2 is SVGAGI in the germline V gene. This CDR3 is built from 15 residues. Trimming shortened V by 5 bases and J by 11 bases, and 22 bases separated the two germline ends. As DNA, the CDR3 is TGTGCCAGCAGTCCCCCTGTACAGGGTCCCTCGACCCAGCATTTT. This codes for CASSPPVQGPSTQHF.

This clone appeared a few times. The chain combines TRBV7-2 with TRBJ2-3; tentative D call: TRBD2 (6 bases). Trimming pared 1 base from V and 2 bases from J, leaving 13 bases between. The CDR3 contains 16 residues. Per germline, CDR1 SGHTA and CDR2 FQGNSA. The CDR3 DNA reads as TGTGCCAGCAGCTTAGGAGGGCCACTAGCCACAGATACGCAGTATTTT. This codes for CASSLGGPLATDTQYF.

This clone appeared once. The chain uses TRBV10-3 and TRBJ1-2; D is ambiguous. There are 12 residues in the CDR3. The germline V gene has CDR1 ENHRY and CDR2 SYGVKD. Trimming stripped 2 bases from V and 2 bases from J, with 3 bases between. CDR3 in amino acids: CAISETNYGYTF. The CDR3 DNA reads TGTGCCATCAGTGAGACAAACTATGGCTACACCTTC.

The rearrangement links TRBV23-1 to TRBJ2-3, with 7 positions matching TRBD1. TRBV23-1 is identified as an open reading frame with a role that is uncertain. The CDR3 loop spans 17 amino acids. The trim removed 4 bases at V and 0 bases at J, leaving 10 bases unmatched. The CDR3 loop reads CASSPGITGDSTDTQYF. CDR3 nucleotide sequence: TGCGCCAGCAGTCCAGGCATAACAGGGGATAGCACAGATACGCAGTATTTT.

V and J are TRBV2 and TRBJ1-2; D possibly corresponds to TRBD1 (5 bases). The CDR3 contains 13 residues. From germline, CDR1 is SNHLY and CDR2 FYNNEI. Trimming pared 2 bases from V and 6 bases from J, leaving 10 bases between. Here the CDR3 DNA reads TGTGCCAGCAGTGAATCTAGACAGCATGGCTACACCTTC. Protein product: CASSESRQHGYTF.